This T cell receptor beta chain was sequenced for a study of blood T cell repertoires in COVID-19. Here immunoSEQ multiplex PCR was the method, and the copy in TCRdb shows in-frame clones only, minus some. The sample consists of about 380,000 clones, more than 75% of them appearing once. The ends lost 6 bases at V and 8 bases at J; junction bases unmatched: 5. Germline V gene sequence: CDR1 MNHEY, CDR2 SVGAGI. The CDR3 runs 14 residues. Enrollees, about 18 to 89 years old, lived in fewer than 25 US areas. Participants' own reports of clinical history determined their cohort assignment. Two negative PCRs, clearance, or symptom resolution had been documented for recovered Cohort 3 donors.

This receptor was obtained from a young man who had recovered from COVID-19. The sequenced material came from PBMCs or T cells enriched from blood (not recorded which). The chain employs TRBV6-5 and TRBJ2-1; 12 nucleotides agree with TRBD1. The CDR3 spells CASRGTGGADEQFF. In DNA, the CDR3 is TGTGCCAGCAGGGGGACAGGGGGCGCGGATGAGCAGTTCTTC.